These 13 T cell receptor beta chains were all obtained from the same sample, sequenced in a study of CD8+ T cells in alopecia areata. Isolated RNA was reverse transcribed into cDNA used as the sequencing template. Profiled with immunoSEQ multiplex PCR; TCRdb holds only in-frame clones, not every one. The data hold tens of thousands of clones, with over 65% observed a single time. The specimen was NKG2D-low CD8+ T cells sorted from blood. The receptors here all came from a human donor with alopecia areata.

The chain links TRBV28 to TRBJ2-7; 10 bases match TRBD2. J was trimmed by 0 bases and V by 6 bases; bases with no gene match: 5. The CDR3 is 15 amino acids. The V gene's germline CDR1 is MDHEN and CDR2 SYDVKM. The CDR3: CASRQTSGYSYEQYF. The CDR3 region has the DNA TGTGCCAGCAGACAGACTAGCGGGTACTCCTACGAGCAGTACTTC.

This chain links TRBV5-4 with TRBJ2-5; D unresolved. Per the germline V gene, CDR1 is SGHNT and CDR2 is YYREEE (reference sequence). The CDR3 totals 15 residues. Trimming shortened V by 2 bases and J by 2 bases, and 13 bases separated the two germline ends. CDR3 sequence: CASSFETDLQETQYF. The CDR3 DNA is TGTGCCAGCAGCTTTGAAACAGACCTTCAAGAGACCCAGTACTTC.

CDR3 coding DNA: TGTGCCAGCAGGACCGGGACGGAGGTTTACGAGCAGTACTTC. Translated: CASRTGTEVYEQYF. The chain recombines TRBV28 with TRBJ2-7; D might be TRBD1 or TRBD2, each matching 5 bases. CDR3 length: 14 residues. The V and J ends lost 6 bases and 4 bases respectively, with 16 bases between them. Per the germline V gene, CDR1 is MDHEN and CDR2 is SYDVKM.

This chain uses TRBV5-6 with TRBJ2-7; 8 bases align to TRBD1. The CDR3 sequence is 14 residues long. The V and J ends lost 6 bases and 1 base, in that order; junction bases with no gene match: 6. Per the germline V gene, CDR1 is SGHDT and CDR2 is YYEEEE. CDR3 nucleotides: TGTGCCAGCAACTACGGGACAGGATCCTACGAGCAGTACTTC. Translated, it gives CASNYGTGSYEQYF.

The chain joins TRBV5-1 to TRBJ2-5; 8 nucleotides align to TRBD1. Per the germline V gene, CDR1 is SGHRS and CDR2 is YFSETQ. V shed 1 base, J shed 5 bases, and the junction held 7 bases outside the gene matches. The CDR3 sequence is 15 residues long. The CDR3 DNA sequence: TGCGCCAGCAGCTTGACGGACAGGGTCCGGGAGACCCAGTACTTC. Protein: CASSLTDRVRETQYF.

This clone showed up just a few times. This chain uses TRBV7-9 with TRBJ2-7; 16 nucleotides line up with TRBD2. CDR1 is SEHNR and CDR2 is FQNEAQ in the germline V gene (reference sequence). The CDR3 loop spans 15 amino acids. J lost 5 bases, V lost 5 bases, and 3 bases had no gene match. The CDR3: CASSPGLAGGNEQYF. In DNA, the CDR3 is TGTGCCAGCAGCCCGGGACTAGCGGGAGGGAACGAGCAGTACTTC.

The genes are TRBV5-1 and TRBJ2-7, with 10 nucleotides matching TRBD1. Germline V lookup: CDR1 SGHRS, CDR2 YFSETQ. The ends lost 4 bases at V and 7 bases at J; junction bases unmatched: 11. CDR3 size: 15 residues. The CDR3 coding sequence is TGCGCCAGCAGCCAAGTCCGGGACAGGGGTCGAGAGCAGTACTTC. It yields the protein CASSQVRDRGREQYF.

V usage is TRBV7-8 and J usage is TRBJ2-2; 9 positions match TRBD2. This CDR3 contains 16 residues. V lost 0 bases, J lost 5 bases, and 4 bases stayed unmatched. Germline-derived CDR1 and CDR2 are SGHVS and FQNEAQ. The CDR3 DNA sequence: TGTGCCAGCAGCTTAGCTTCCAGCGGGGGGACCGGGGAGCTGTTTTTT. Its translation: CASSLASSGGTGELFF.

The chain uses TRBV30 and TRBJ2-7; 9 positions match TRBD1. The germline V gene has CDR1 GTSNPN and CDR2 SVGIG (reference sequence). The CDR3 is made up of 17 amino acids. V trimming: 2 bases; J trimming: 6 bases; junction bases outside the gene matches: 17. The CDR3: CAWSSPYSRDRVSEQYF. CDR3 in DNA: TGTGCCTGGAGTTCTCCTTACAGCCGGGACAGGGTTTCCGAGCAGTACTTC.

V and J are TRBV25-1 and TRBJ1-1; 8 bases line up with TRBD1. Trimming cost V 4 bases and J 0 bases; bases outside gene matches: 4. From germline, CDR1 is MGHDK and CDR2 SYGVNS. The CDR3 has 15 amino acids. This chain's CDR3 is CASSGTGGLNTEAFF. In nucleotides, the CDR3 is TGTGCCAGCAGTGGTACAGGGGGTTTGAACACTGAAGCTTTCTTT.

This clone has just a few counts. This chain connects TRBV4-1 to TRBJ1-1, with D hard to call. Trimming shortened V by 0 bases and J by 5 bases, and 13 bases separated the two germline ends. Germline CDR1 reads MGHRA; CDR2 reads YSYEKL. This CDR3 comprises 15 residues. The CDR3 reads CASSQDPYGGTEAFF. The CDR3 DNA follows: TGCGCCAGCAGCCAAGATCCGTACGGCGGGACTGAAGCTTTCTTT.

Turning to this clone: Other DNA sequences within the sample encode an identical CDR3. The chain uses TRBV19 and TRBJ2-1; TRBD1 might be the D (5 bases). Looked up from germline, CDR1 is LNHDA and CDR2 is SQIVND (reference sequence). V lost 8 bases and J 16 bases, leaving 18 bases between the germline ends. The CDR3 contains 11 residues. CDR3 sequence reads: CASCQGTLKFF. The CDR3, as DNA: TGTGCCAGTTGCCAGGGTACACTTAAATTCTTC.

This clone was seen a single time. This chain links TRBV29-1 with TRBJ2-5; D not resolved. From germline, CDR1 is SQVTM and CDR2 ANQGSEA. CDR3 length: 13 amino acids. Trimming took off 1 base at V and 1 base at J, with 7 bases between the two ends. CDR3 loop: CSVEGVIQETQYF. CDR3 nucleotides: TGCAGCGTTGAAGGGGTGATCCAAGAGACCCAGTACTTC.